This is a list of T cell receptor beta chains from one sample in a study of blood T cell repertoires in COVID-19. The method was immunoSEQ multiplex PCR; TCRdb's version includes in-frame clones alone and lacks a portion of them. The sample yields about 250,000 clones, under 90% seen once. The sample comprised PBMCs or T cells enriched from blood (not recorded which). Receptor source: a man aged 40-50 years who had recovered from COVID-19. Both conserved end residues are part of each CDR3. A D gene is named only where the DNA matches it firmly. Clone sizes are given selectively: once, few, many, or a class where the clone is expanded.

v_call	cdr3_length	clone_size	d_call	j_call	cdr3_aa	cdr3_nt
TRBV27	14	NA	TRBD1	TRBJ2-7	CASSLYRGRYEQYF	TGTGCCAGCAGTTTATACAGGGGCCGGTACGAGCAGTACTTC
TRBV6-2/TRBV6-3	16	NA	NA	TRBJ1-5	CASTPQGGYSNQPQHF	TGTGCCAGCACCCCCCAGGGAGGTTATAGCAATCAGCCCCAGCATTTT
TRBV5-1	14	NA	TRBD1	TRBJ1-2	CASSLTGDDYGYTF	TGCGCCAGCAGCTTAACAGGGGATGACTATGGCTACACCTTC
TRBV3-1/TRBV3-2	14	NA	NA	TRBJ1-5	CASSQDRGRQPQHF	TGTGCCAGCAGCCAAGACAGGGGACGACAGCCCCAGCATTTT
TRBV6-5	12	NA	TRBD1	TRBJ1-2	CASRTGAYGYTF	TGTGCCAGCCGGACAGGGGCCTATGGCTACACCTTC
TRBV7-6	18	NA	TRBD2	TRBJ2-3	CASSWTSGGAVLADTQYF	TGTGCCAGCAGCTGGACTAGCGGGGGGGCCGTCTTGGCAGATACGCAGTATTTT
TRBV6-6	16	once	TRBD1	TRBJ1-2	CASTTGAGGRNYGYTF	TGTGCCAGCACCACGGGGGCAGGGGGCAGGAACTATGGCTACACCTTC
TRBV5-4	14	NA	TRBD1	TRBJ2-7	CASSRRDRGGEQYF	TGTGCCAGCAGCAGGAGGGACAGGGGTGGAGAGCAGTACTTC
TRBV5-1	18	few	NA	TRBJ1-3	CASSSVGTPAYSGNTIYF	TGCGCCAGCAGCTCGGTCGGGACACCGGCATACTCTGGAAACACCATATATTTT
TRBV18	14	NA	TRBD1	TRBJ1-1	CASSQGQENTEAFF	TGTGCCAGCTCACAGGGACAGGAGAACACTGAAGCTTTCTTT
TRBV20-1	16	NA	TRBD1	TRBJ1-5	CSASAQTGGVGQPQHF	TGCAGTGCTAGTGCCCAGACAGGGGGCGTGGGGCAGCCCCAGCATTTT
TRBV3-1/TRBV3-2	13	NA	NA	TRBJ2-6	CASSLSGANVLTF	TGTGCCAGTTCCCTCTCTGGGGCCAACGTCCTGACTTTC
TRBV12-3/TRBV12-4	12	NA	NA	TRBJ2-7	CASSLGRRGEYF	TGTGCCAGCAGTTTAGGGCGGAGGGGCGAGTACTTC
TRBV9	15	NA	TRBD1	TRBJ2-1	CASSGGTGANNEQFF	TGTGCCAGCAGCGGGGGGACAGGGGCAAACAATGAGCAGTTCTTC
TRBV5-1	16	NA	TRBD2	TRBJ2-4	CASSLFTSGTKNIQYF	TGCGCCAGCAGCTTGTTTACTAGCGGGACCAAAAACATTCAGTACTTC
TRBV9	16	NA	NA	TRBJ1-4	CASSFSPGGGNEKLFF	TGTGCCAGCAGCTTCTCCCCGGGCGGAGGTAATGAAAAACTGTTTTTT
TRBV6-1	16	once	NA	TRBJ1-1	CASSEHYPLAGTEAFF	TGTGCCAGCAGTGAACACTATCCTCTGGCGGGCACTGAAGCTTTCTTT
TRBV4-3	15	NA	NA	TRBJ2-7	CASSQEVGDPYEQYF	TGCGCCAGCAGCCAAGAAGTCGGGGATCCCTACGAGCAGTACTTC
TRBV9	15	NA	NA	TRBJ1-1	CASSADRDGNTEAFF	TGTGCCAGCAGCGCCGACCGGGATGGGAACACTGAAGCTTTCTTT
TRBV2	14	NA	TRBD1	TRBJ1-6	CASRIDRGGSPLHF	TGTGCCAGCAGGATCGACAGGGGTGGATCACCCCTCCACTTT
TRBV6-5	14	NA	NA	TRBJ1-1	CASIAGYSDAEAFF	TGTGCCAGCATTGCAGGGTACTCGGATGCTGAAGCTTTCTTT
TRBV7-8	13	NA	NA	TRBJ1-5	CASSFEGNQPQHF	TGTGCCAGCAGCTTCGAGGGCAATCAGCCCCAGCATTTT
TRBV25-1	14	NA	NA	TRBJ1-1	CASSEEPRDTEAFF	TGTGCCAGCAGTGAGGAACCCCGGGACACTGAAGCTTTCTTT
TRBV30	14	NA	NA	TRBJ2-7	CAWQDGGGVHEQYF	TGTGCCTGGCAAGACGGCGGCGGGGTCCACGAGCAGTACTTC
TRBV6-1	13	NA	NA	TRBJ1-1	CASSEEGGGKTFF	TGTGCCAGCAGTGAAGAAGGCGGGGGTAAAACTTTCTTT
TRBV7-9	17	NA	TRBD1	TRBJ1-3	CASSESGTAYSGNTIYF	TGTGCCAGCAGCGAGTCCGGGACAGCGTACTCTGGAAACACCATATATTTT